A single sample is the source of the 29 T cell receptor beta chains below, sequenced in a study of blood T cell repertoires in COVID-19. Sequencing was performed with immunoSEQ multiplex PCR; in TCRdb, only in-frame clones are kept and a portion is missing. The sample lists 95,000 to 110,000 clones, around 90% occurring once. The sequenced sample consisted of peripheral blood. These receptor sequences come from a woman aged 25-40 years with acute or convalescent COVID-19.

The chain combines TRBV6-5 with TRBJ2-5; 7 nucleotides line up with TRBD2. Germline V gene data show CDR1 as MNHEY and CDR2 as SVGAGI. The ends lost 4 bases at V and 2 bases at J; junction bases unmatched: 10. The CDR3 runs to 16 residues. The CDR3 region has the DNA TGTGCCAGCAGTTTGGCCGAAGGACTAGGTCAAGAGACCCAGTACTTC. Amino acids: CASSLAEGLGQETQYF.

This chain links TRBV19 with TRBJ1-1; weak D call: TRBD1 (5 bases). The V gene's germline CDR1 is LNHDA and CDR2 SQIVND (reference sequence). The CDR3 is 14 residues long. The V end was cut by 4 bases, the J end by 4 bases, with 13 bases between. The CDR3 DNA reads as TGTGCCAGTAGTACTCGACAGTTTCGCACTGAAGCTTTCTTT. It yields the protein CASSTRQFRTEAFF.

The J gene is TRBJ1-2, the V gene TRBV7-9; TRBD1 agrees at 8 bases. This CDR3 has 15 residues. Per germline, CDR1 SEHNR and CDR2 FQNEAQ (reference sequence). V lost 4 bases and J lost 4; bases outside the gene matches: 8. The CDR3 here is CASSSITGQGYGYTF. The CDR3 coding sequence is TGTGCCAGCAGCTCGATAACCGGACAGGGCTATGGCTACACCTTC.

The chain joins TRBV12-3 or TRBV12-4 to TRBJ1-1; D is possibly TRBD1 (5 bases). V was trimmed by 3 bases and J by 6 bases, leaving 11 bases between them. The CDR3 runs to 13 residues. CDR3 region: CASSLAGRAEAFF. CDR3 coding DNA: TGTGCCAGCAGTTTGGCAGGGAGGGCTGAAGCTTTCTTT.

On this clone: Compared with germline, one end of the junction differs, possibly owing to a read error. The chain uses TRBV7-2 and TRBJ1-1; TRBD1 matches 9 bases. Per germline, CDR1 SGHTA and CDR2 FQGNSA. The CDR3 contains 13 residues. This chain's CDR3 is CASNLGTGSEAFF. The CDR3, as DNA: TGTGCCAGCAACTTAGGGACAGGGTCTGAAGCTTTCTTT.

The chain couples TRBV11-2 to TRBJ1-2, with D possibly TRBD1 on 6 matching bases. Germline V CDR1 and CDR2: SGHAT, FQNNGV. The CDR3 consists of 13 residues. V was trimmed by 5 bases and J by 7 bases, leaving 14 bases between them. CDR3 sequence (DNA): TGTGCCAGCAGCCTCACAGGGTCCTTTGGCTACACCTTC. Its protein is CASSLTGSFGYTF.

The chain carries TRBV19 and TRBJ1-5, with D hard to call. V was shortened by 7 bases and J by 1 base, with 8 bases between the two germline ends. The CDR3 loop spans 13 amino acids. Germline-derived CDR1 and CDR2 are LNHDA and SQIVND (reference sequence). The CDR3 DNA follows: TGTGCCAGTACCGCAGTCAGCAATCAGCCCCAGCATTTT. Protein sequence: CASTAVSNQPQHF.

V and J are TRBV24-1 and TRBJ1-5, with TRBD1 matching over 8 bases. This CDR3 contains 15 residues. The V gene's germline CDR1 is KGHDR and CDR2 SFDVKD. The ends lost 3 bases at V and 2 bases at J; junction bases unmatched: 2. In DNA form, the CDR3 reads TGTGCCACCAGTGATCCGGGACAGGGCAATCAGCCCCAGCATTTT. It codes for CATSDPGQGNQPQHF.

This chain joins TRBV19 and TRBJ1-4; 8 bases align to TRBD1. From germline, CDR1 is LNHDA and CDR2 SQIVND (reference sequence). The V segment lost 4 bases and the J segment 8 bases; nucleotides outside the gene matches: 9. The CDR3 extends over 15 amino acids. In DNA, the CDR3 is TGTGCCAGTAGTACCAATGGACAGGGAGGAGAAAAACTGTTTTTT. This gives the protein CASSTNGQGGEKLFF.

This chain uses TRBV3-1 (or the pseudogene TRBV3-2) with TRBJ2-5; 11 positions match TRBD2. The CDR3 extends over 18 amino acids. Germline V lookup: CDR1 LGHDT, CDR2 YNNKEL (reference sequence). Germline trimming cut 2 bases from V and 5 bases from J; bases unmatched to any gene: 13. The CDR3 spells CASSQSLRSGGARETQYF. The CDR3 DNA follows: TGTGCCAGCAGCCAATCCTTACGTAGCGGGGGGGCCAGGGAGACCCAGTACTTC.

This clone has only one observation. The CDR3 coding sequence is TGCGCCAGCAGCCTAGGACAGGGGGCACGAATATTGTACGAGCAGTACTTC. This translates into CASSLGQGARILYEQYF. This rearrangement joins TRBV10-2 to TRBJ2-7; 11 nucleotides match TRBD1. This CDR3 has 17 residues. V lost 6 bases to trimming and J lost 4 bases; unmatched junction nucleotides: 14. The V gene's germline CDR1 is WSHSY and CDR2 SAAADI.

The V and J genes are TRBV9 and TRBJ1-2; no reliable D call. This CDR3 has 13 residues. Germline CDR1 SGDLS, CDR2 YYNGEE. Deletions cut 4 bases from V and 4 bases from J, with 11 bases between. CDR3 protein: CASSPTGVYGYTF. CDR3 nucleotide sequence: TGTGCCAGCAGCCCCACGGGTGTCTATGGCTACACCTTC.

The CDR3, as DNA: TGTGCCAGCAGTTACCTGACAGGGACGGATGGCTACACCTTC. The encoded protein is CASSYLTGTDGYTF. V gene TRBV6-2 or TRBV6-3 combines with J gene TRBJ1-2, with 7 bases matching TRBD1. The CDR3 contains 14 residues. J lost 6 bases, V lost 2 bases, and 6 bases had no gene match. Germline CDR1 and CDR2: MNHEY and SVGEGT.

The table lists this clone with a few counts. This chain links TRBV11-2 with TRBJ2-1; D is possibly TRBD1 (6 bases). The germline V gene encodes CDR1 SGHAT and CDR2 FQNNGV. Trimming left V 0 bases short and J 2 bases short, with 14 bases between. CDR3 length: 17 amino acids. CDR3 amino acids: CASSLDPGRGTYNEQFF. CDR3 DNA: TGTGCCAGCAGCTTAGACCCCGGCAGGGGAACCTACAATGAGCAGTTCTTC.

This rearrangement joins TRBV28 to TRBJ1-4; D is perhaps TRBD1 (6 bases). CDR3 size: 13 residues. The ends were cut back, 10 bases at V and 8 bases at J, with 17 bases in the middle. Germline V lookup: CDR1 MDHEN, CDR2 SYDVKM. DNA of the CDR3: TGTGCCACCGAGACAGGCCGAAGGGAAAAACTGTTTTTT. It specifies CATETGRREKLFF.

This chain joins TRBV2 and TRBJ2-2; D is unresolved. This CDR3 contains 14 residues. The germline V gene has CDR1 SNHLY and CDR2 FYNNEI. Trimming left V 6 bases short and J 6 bases short, with 14 bases between. In DNA form, the CDR3 reads TGTGCCAGCAGCGACCGTATAAGCGCCGGGGAGCTGTTTTTT. Translation: CASSDRISAGELFF.

The chain combines TRBV19 with TRBJ2-2; 8 nucleotides align to TRBD1. The J segment lost 7 bases and the V segment lost 7 bases, leaving 17 bases of the junction unmatched. The CDR3 extends over 17 amino acids. Germline assignment: CDR1 LNHDA and CDR2 SQIVND (reference sequence). CDR3 DNA sequence: TGTGCCAGTATGCGAAGCCCATGGACAGGGCACATCGGGGAGCTGTTTTTT. The encoded protein is CASMRSPWTGHIGELFF. Full variable domain (missing parts from reference TRBV19 and TRBJ2-2): DGGITQSPKYLFRKEGQNVTLSCEQNLNHDAMYWYRQDPGQGLRLIYYSQIVNDFQKGDIAEGYSVSREKKESFPLTVTSAQKNPTAFYLCASMRSPWTGHIGELFFGEGSRLTVL.

V and J are TRBV5-6 and TRBJ1-2, with D tentatively TRBD1 (5 bases). V lost 0 bases and J lost 4, with 13 bases in between. This CDR3 has 15 amino acids. Germline V lookup: CDR1 SGHDT, CDR2 YYEEEE. CDR3 coding DNA: TGTGCCAGCAGCTTGGCCCTAGGACAAGTCTATGGCTACACCTTC. Amino acid sequence: CASSLALGQVYGYTF.

The rearrangement links TRBV6-6 to TRBJ2-1, with D perhaps TRBD1 (5 bases). Trimming took 7 bases from V and 4 from J, leaving 8 bases between them. CDR1 and CDR2 from the germline V gene are MNHNY and SVGAGI (reference sequence). The CDR3 loop spans 12 amino acids. The CDR3 region has the DNA TGTGCCAGCATAGGGGATTACAATGAGCAGTTCTTC. Residues: CASIGDYNEQFF.

This clone came up a few times. This chain links TRBV28 with TRBJ1-5; weak D call: TRBD1 (6 bases). The CDR3 is 16 residues long. CDR1 is MDHEN and CDR2 is SYDVKM in the germline V gene. Trimming removed 0 bases from V and 0 bases from J, with 9 bases in between. Here the CDR3 reads CASSLWRGHSNQPQHF. The DNA for the CDR3 is TGTGCCAGCAGTTTATGGCGGGGGCATAGCAATCAGCCCCAGCATTTT.

The genes are TRBV21-1 and TRBJ1-2; the D call in the table, TRBD1, was not verified against the DNA. TRBV21-1 is classified as a pseudogene. This CDR3 is 12 amino acids long. Here the CDR3 reads CASSDRDYGYTF. The CDR3 DNA follows: TGTGCCAGCAGTGACAGGGATTATGGCTACACCTTC.

CDR3 sequence: CASSAGGPNEQFF. Here the CDR3 DNA reads TGCGCCAGCTCTGCGGGGGGGCCTAATGAGCAGTTCTTC. The chain joins TRBV10-2 to TRBJ2-1; 9 bases fit TRBD2. The trim removed 8 bases at V and 7 bases at J, leaving 6 bases unmatched. Germline CDR1 and CDR2: WSHSY and SAAADI. This CDR3 is 13 amino acids long.

The chain has TRBV25-1 and TRBJ2-1; 7 bases are a match to TRBD1. Per germline, CDR1 MGHDK and CDR2 SYGVNS. With V trimmed by 7 bases and J by 4 bases, 4 bases remained unmatched. The CDR3 loop spans 13 amino acids. The CDR3 sequence: CASTGTAYNEQFF. DNA for the CDR3: TGTGCCAGCACCGGGACAGCTTACAATGAGCAGTTCTTC.

The chain is built from TRBV5-6 and TRBJ2-7; 14 bases are a match to TRBD2. Germline V gene sequence: CDR1 SGHDT, CDR2 YYEEEE. There are 17 residues in the CDR3. V lost 2 bases to trimming and J lost 3 bases; unmatched junction nucleotides: 7. The DNA for the CDR3 is TGTGCCAGCAGCTTCAGACTAGCGGGAGGGCCAGGCTACGAGCAGTACTTC. Protein product: CASSFRLAGGPGYEQYF.

The chain joins TRBV7-9 to TRBJ2-7; tentatively, D is TRBD2 (5 bases). Germline assignment: CDR1 SEHNR and CDR2 FQNEAQ (reference sequence). The CDR3 is 11 amino acids. The V and J ends lost 5 bases and 4 bases respectively, with 6 bases between them. This chain's CDR3 is CASSRGYEQYF. The CDR3 nucleotides read TGTGCCAGCAGCCGAGGGTACGAGCAGTACTTC.

The chain links TRBV5-6 to TRBJ2-7, with no clear D. The CDR3 runs 12 residues. Trimming cost V 2 bases and J 3 bases, with 6 bases left between them. Germline V gene data show CDR1 as SGHDT and CDR2 as YYEEEE. As DNA, the CDR3 is TGTGCCAGCAGCTTTTCCCACTACGAGCAGTACTTC. Translation: CASSFSHYEQYF.

The rearrangement links TRBV19 to TRBJ1-1; the match to TRBD1 covers 10 bases. This CDR3 spans 15 amino acids. V dropped 3 bases and J dropped 6; count of bases not matched to a gene: 7. Per germline, CDR1 LNHDA and CDR2 SQIVND (reference sequence). CDR3 amino acids: CASSIPGQGFPEAFF. CDR3 nucleotides: TGTGCCAGTAGTATCCCGGGACAGGGGTTCCCTGAAGCTTTCTTT.

The rearrangement links TRBV4-1 to TRBJ2-7, with 11 positions matching TRBD2. V was pared by 4 bases and J by 5 bases, with 7 bases of the junction left unmatched. CDR1 and CDR2 from the germline V gene are MGHRA and YSYEKL. This CDR3 has 15 residues. The CDR3 coding sequence is TGCGCCAGCAGCCTTCTAGCGGGAGGTTTCGACGAGCAGTACTTC. Its translation: CASSLLAGGFDEQYF.

The J gene is TRBJ1-2, the V gene TRBV5-1; 7 bases are a match to TRBD1. Per germline, CDR1 SGHRS and CDR2 YFSETQ. The CDR3 runs 16 residues. After removal of 2 bases from V and 9 bases from J, the junction contained 16 bases not matched to a gene. The CDR3 coding sequence is TGCGCCAGCAGCTTAGAGGGTGTAAGGGGGCGCGTCAGCTACACCTTC. Translated: CASSLEGVRGRVSYTF.